This T cell receptor (beta chain) derives from a study of cytomegalovirus exposure and HLA in healthy donors. Study-level points and caveats: An analysis that was carried out later associated 16,000 or so TCR beta sequences with HLA alleles at 0.05 false discovery rate. Within an earlier analysis, most TCR beta V segments proved productive either about 90% or about 30% of the time. Researchers reported in a later analysis that a missense DCLRE1C variant was tied to TCR beta V- and J-gene trimming.

The PCR was carried out with 60 Vbeta primers and 13 Jbeta primers. Assay: immunoSEQ multiplex PCR; the TCRdb copy retains only in-frame clones and omits some. The data hold over 110,000 clones, with about three quarters observed a single time. This clone has more than one count but fewer than ten. Antigen: not known. This clonotype was obtained from a male donor in good health and CMV-seropositive. Source material: PBMCs.

CDR3 in amino acids: CASSLWTVPSGNTIYF. As DNA, the CDR3 is TGTGCCAGCAGCCTGTGGACAGTCCCCTCTGGAAACACCATATATTTT. This sequence joins TRBV7-2 and TRBJ1-3; maybe TRBD1 (6 bases). The V end lost 5 bases, the J end lost 0 bases, and 14 bases lay between the germline ends. The length of the CDR3 is 16 residues. CDR1 and CDR2 (germline): SGHTA, FQGNSA.